The sequence of this TCR beta chain was determined in a study of T cell changes during pregnancy in multiple sclerosis. Germline V CDR1 and CDR2: SGHRS, YFSETQ. V shed 2 bases and J 5 bases; nucleotides not matched to a gene: 3. The CDR3 loop spans 13 amino acids. Sequencing was performed with immunoSEQ multiplex PCR; in TCRdb, only in-frame clones are kept and a portion is missing. This sample has some 27,000 clones, with nearly 90% found just once. This TCR was recovered from a female donor with multiple sclerosis, enrolled in a pregnancy study. The rearrangement joins TRBV5-1 to TRBJ2-7; 8 bases align to TRBD1. Sequenced material: CD4+ T cells from peripheral blood mononuclear cells, taken in the second trimester of pregnancy. This CDR3 reads CASSLQGVDEQYF. DNA for the CDR3: TGCGCCAGCAGCTTACAGGGGGTGGACGAGCAGTACTTC. Drawing the rest from reference TRBV5-1 and TRBJ2-7, the complete variable domain is KAGVTQTPRYLIKTRGQQVTLSCSPISGHRSVSWYQQTPGQGLQFLFEYFSETQRNKGNFPGRFSGRQFSNSRSEMNVSTLELGDSALYLCASSLQGVDEQYFGPGTRLTVT.